This T cell receptor beta chain originates from a study of T cells in Graves' hyperthyroidism and ophthalmopathy. The V gene's germline CDR1 is MNHNY and CDR2 SVGAGI (reference sequence). This CDR3 has 16 amino acids. V was trimmed by 0 bases and J by 5 bases, leaving 14 bases between them. The investigators amplified TCR beta CDR3 regions from RNA transcripts. A first-round RT-PCR of the TCR CDR3 used the HTBI primer set. TCRdb analysed the multiplex PCR reads with MiXCR anew, one entry per CDR3 protein. The table includes approximately 530,000 distinct CDR3 sequences, less than 20% detected once. This clonotype has only a few counts.

The sequencing sample was made of blood. The chain joins TRBV6-6 to TRBJ2-1, with D possibly being TRBD1 (5 bases). The origin of this receptor is a man in his forties or fifties with Graves' ophthalmopathy. The CDR3 sequence: CASSYSLGVGDNEQFF. The CDR3 DNA is TGTGCCAGCAGTTACTCCCTAGGGGTAGGGGACAATGAGCAGTTCTTC.